The present T cell receptor beta chain was sequenced within a study of early T cells in non-severe SARS-CoV-2 infection. There are 14 residues in the CDR3. CDR1 and CDR2 from the germline V gene are SGHDT and YYEEEE. Trimming cost V 4 bases and J 5 bases; bases outside gene matches: 7. Ten or more counts support this clonotype. Attached unique molecular identifiers marked individual cDNA molecules. TCRdb recomputed calls from the 5' RACE reads with MiXCR, one row per CDR3 protein. This sample yields about 43,000 distinct CDR3 sequences, of which about 11% are seen a single time; about 9.6% belongs to the top ten.

This chain connects TRBV5-6 to TRBJ2-7, with 9 positions matching TRBD1. Material for sequencing was whole blood. The TCR comes from an adult who was a healthcare worker with PCR-confirmed SARS-CoV-2 infection or an uninfected control (not recorded which). The CDR3 loop reads CASSHWDRAHEQYF. CDR3 nucleotides: TGTGCCAGCAGCCATTGGGACAGGGCCCACGAGCAGTACTTC.